The 17 T cell receptor beta chains reported below all come from one sample, sequenced in a study of blood T cell repertoires in COVID-19. The protocol was immunoSEQ multiplex PCR, while the TCRdb copy is restricted to in-frame clones and leaves out a portion. The sample records 90,000 to 100,000 clones, roughly 89% being singletons. Sequencing input: peripheral blood. All receptors come from a human donor in a cohort sampled during active COVID-19.

This clone was recorded a few times. The identical CDR3 is also encoded by other nucleotide sequences in the sample. The CDR3 region has the DNA TGTGCCAGTAGTATAGGTACAGGGTCCTACGAGCAGTACTTC. This translates into CASSIGTGSYEQYF. This chain links TRBV19 with TRBJ2-7; D might be TRBD1 (6 bases). CDR1 and CDR2 from the germline V gene are LNHDA and SQIVND (reference sequence). Trimming shortened V by 1 base and J by 1 base, and 8 bases separated the two germline ends. The CDR3 loop spans 14 amino acids.

As regards this clone: Distinct nucleotide sequences in the sample also encode this CDR3. The chain links TRBV7-9 to TRBJ2-3, with D perhaps TRBD1 (5 bases). This CDR3 is 14 amino acids long. Germline lookup yields CDR1 SEHNR and CDR2 FQNEAQ (reference sequence). Trimming removed 7 bases at V and 0 bases at J, with 11 bases between. CDR3 bases: TGTGCCAGCACAGGGCAGGGTAGCACAGATACGCAGTATTTT. Encoded protein: CASTGQGSTDTQYF.

The V call is TRBV9, the J call TRBJ1-3; 12 nucleotides align to TRBD1. Germline CDR1 and CDR2: SGDLS and YYNGEE. The V segment lost 4 bases and the J segment 8 bases; nucleotides outside the gene matches: 13. The CDR3 is 17 amino acids. The CDR3 sequence is CASSPRGTGGSGDTIYF. CDR3 bases: TGTGCCAGCAGCCCCCGAGGGACAGGGGGCTCAGGGGACACCATATATTTT.

The chain has TRBV27 and TRBJ2-7, with a possible D match to TRBD2 (5 bases). This CDR3 contains 15 residues. Per the germline V gene, CDR1 is MNHEY and CDR2 is SMNVEV (reference sequence). V lost 3 bases and J lost 3, with 15 bases in between. The CDR3 DNA follows: TGTGCCAGCAGTTTTGGCGCCTTACGGGGCTACGAGCAGTACTTC. Its translation: CASSFGALRGYEQYF.

The chain uses TRBV2 and TRBJ2-1; TRBD2 is a possible D gene (6 bases). V lost 10 bases and J lost 2, with 12 bases in between. Germline CDR1 SNHLY, CDR2 FYNNEI. The CDR3 consists of 13 residues. For the CDR3, the DNA is TGTGCCATGTTTGGCGGGGCCTACAATGAGCAGTTCTTC. Translated: CAMFGGAYNEQFF. Drawing the rest from reference TRBV2 and TRBJ2-1, the complete variable domain is EPEVTQTPSHQVTQMGQEVILRCVPISNHLYFYWYRQILGQKVEFLVSFYNNEISEKSEIFDDQFSVERPDGSNFTLKIRSTKLEDSAMYFCAMFGGAYNEQFFGPGTRLTVL.

Here the CDR3 reads CASSESGTSGNTIYF. DNA for the CDR3: TGTGCCAGCAGTGAATCGGGTACCTCTGGAAACACCATATATTTT. V and J are TRBV6-1 and TRBJ1-3; D not resolved. The CDR3 is made up of 15 amino acids. The V end was cut by 2 bases, the J end by 0 bases, with 8 bases between. Germline V gene data show CDR1 as MNHNS and CDR2 as SASEGT.

This chain uses TRBV5-1 with TRBJ1-2; D remains ambiguous. The CDR3 is 11 residues long. The germline V and J ends were trimmed by 4 bases and 6 bases, with 7 bases remaining between them. Germline CDR1 reads SGHRS; CDR2 reads YFSETQ. The CDR3 sequence: CASSREDGYTF. The CDR3, as DNA: TGCGCCAGCAGCCGGGAGGATGGCTACACCTTC.

The gene calls are TRBV27 and TRBJ1-2; 10 positions agree with TRBD1. V gave up 5 bases and J gave up 7 bases; unmatched junction bases: 7. CDR1 is MNHEY and CDR2 is SMNVEV in the germline V gene (reference sequence). The CDR3 loop spans 14 amino acids. CDR3 coding DNA: TGTGCCAGCAGTCAGGAGACAGGGGGCGCTGGCTACACCTTC. It translates to CASSQETGGAGYTF.

The V call is TRBV9, the J call TRBJ1-2, with unresolved D. The V and J ends lost 0 bases and 8 bases respectively, with 8 bases between them. This CDR3 is built from 12 residues. Looked up from germline, CDR1 is SGDLS and CDR2 is YYNGEE. The CDR3 DNA is TGTGCCAGCAGCGTAGGAGGATACGGCTACACCTTC. Translation gives CASSVGGYGYTF.

The J gene is TRBJ1-5, the V gene TRBV6-5, with D possibly matching TRBD1 (5 bases). Trimming stripped 8 bases from V and 2 bases from J, with 16 bases between. The CDR3 loop spans 15 amino acids. Germline V gene lookup returns CDR1 MNHEY and CDR2 SVGAGI. The CDR3 DNA reads as TGTGCCAGCGCCCCCGGGAGGGGCGGCAATCAGCCCCAGCATTTT. This translates into CASAPGRGGNQPQHF.

The chain has TRBV5-4 and TRBJ2-5; 7 nucleotides align to TRBD1. The junction had 9 bases not matched to a gene; V was cut back by 2 bases and J by 5 bases. CDR1 is SGHNT, CDR2 YYREEE, per germline (reference sequence). The CDR3 runs to 15 residues. CDR3 sequence: CASSFKQGSRETQYF. In DNA, the CDR3 is TGTGCCAGCAGCTTTAAACAGGGGAGTAGGGAGACCCAGTACTTC.

This rearrangement joins TRBV6-1 to TRBJ1-2, with TRBD1 matching over 8 bases. Trimming removed 2 bases from V and 3 bases from J; junction bases left unmatched: 5. Germline assignment: CDR1 MNHNS and CDR2 SASEGT. The CDR3 has 15 residues. The chain's CDR3 is CASSESGGRHYGYTF. The DNA for the CDR3 is TGTGCCAGCAGTGAATCAGGGGGCCGACACTATGGCTACACCTTC.

Here the CDR3 reads CASSQETARDRSTDTQYF. The DNA for the CDR3 is TGTGCCAGCAGCCAAGAGACAGCGCGGGACAGGAGCACAGATACGCAGTATTTT. The chain employs TRBV3-1 (or the pseudogene TRBV3-2) and TRBJ2-3; TRBD1 agrees at 8 bases. Trimming at V came to 0 bases and at J to 0 bases, leaving 8 bases not matched to a gene. Germline CDR1 reads LGHDT; CDR2 reads YNNKEL (reference sequence). This CDR3 has 18 amino acids.

This clone was detected a few times. V is TRBV7-9 and J is TRBJ2-5; a weak D match, TRBD2 (6 bases). Trimming removed 4 bases at V and 4 bases at J, with 16 bases between. The CDR3 sequence is 15 residues long. Germline V lookup: CDR1 SEHNR, CDR2 FQNEAQ (reference sequence). CDR3 nucleotide sequence: TGTGCCAGCAGCTCCCGGGCCGTGGGGGGAGAGACCCAGTACTTC. Its translation: CASSSRAVGGETQYF. The variable domain in full, completed from reference TRBV7-9 and TRBJ2-5, reads DTGVSQNPRHKITKRGQNVTFRCDPISEHNRLYWYRQTLGQGPEFLTYFQNEAQLEKSRLLSDRFSAERPKGSFSTLEIQRTEQGDSAMYLCASSSRAVGGETQYFGPGTRLLVL.

The rearrangement uses TRBV18 and TRBJ2-2; D unresolved. V was cut by 0 bases and J by 3 bases, with 8 bases left in between. Germline loops: CDR1 KGHSH, CDR2 LQKENI. The CDR3 extends over 15 amino acids. The CDR3, as DNA: TGTGCCAGCTCACCACCGATGCGAGACACCGGGGAGCTGTTTTTT. It encodes CASSPPMRDTGELFF.

This clone was seen just once. The chain uses TRBV11-2 and TRBJ1-1, with TRBD1 matching over 8 bases. The CDR3 is 16 residues long. V was clipped by 6 bases and J by 0 bases; unmatched bases: 9. Per germline, CDR1 SGHAT and CDR2 FQNNGV. The CDR3 DNA sequence: TGTGCCAGCAGAACTGTCACAGGGGGGATGAACACTGAAGCTTTCTTT. It translates to CASRTVTGGMNTEAFF.

The chain carries TRBV29-1 and TRBJ1-1; D gene unclear. Germline V gives CDR1 SQVTM, CDR2 ANQGSEA. V dropped 0 bases and J dropped 0 bases, with 5 bases sitting between them. CDR3 size: 13 residues. CDR3: CSVEEQLNTEAFF. CDR3 bases: TGCAGCGTTGAAGAACAGCTGAACACTGAAGCTTTCTTT.